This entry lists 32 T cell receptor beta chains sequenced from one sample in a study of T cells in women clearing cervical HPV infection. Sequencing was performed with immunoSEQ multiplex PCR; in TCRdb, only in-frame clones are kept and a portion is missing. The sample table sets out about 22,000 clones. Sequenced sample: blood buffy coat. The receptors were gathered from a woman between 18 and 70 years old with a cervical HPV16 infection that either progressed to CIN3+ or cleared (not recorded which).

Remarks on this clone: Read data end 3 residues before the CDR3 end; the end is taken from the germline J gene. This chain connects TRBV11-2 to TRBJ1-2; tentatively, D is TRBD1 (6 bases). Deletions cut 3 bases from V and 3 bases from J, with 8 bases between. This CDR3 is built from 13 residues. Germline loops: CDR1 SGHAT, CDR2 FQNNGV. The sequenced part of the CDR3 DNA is TGTGCCAGCAGCTTGGGGGGGCACTATGGC. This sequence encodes CASSLGGHYG. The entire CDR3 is CASSLGGHYGYTF.

Incomplete CDR3 DNA: TGTGCCAGCAGCTTACTAGCGGGCGAG. Encoded protein: CASSLLAGE. The full CDR3 is CASSLLAGEQYF. The rearrangement links TRBV7-2 to TRBJ2-7, with TRBD2 matching 8 bases. Sequencing ends 3 residues short of the CDR3 end; the germline J gene provides the rest. The germline gives CDR1 SGHTA, CDR2 FQGNSA. Trimming at V came to 2 bases and at J to 6 bases, leaving 0 bases not matched to a gene. This CDR3 is 12 amino acids long.

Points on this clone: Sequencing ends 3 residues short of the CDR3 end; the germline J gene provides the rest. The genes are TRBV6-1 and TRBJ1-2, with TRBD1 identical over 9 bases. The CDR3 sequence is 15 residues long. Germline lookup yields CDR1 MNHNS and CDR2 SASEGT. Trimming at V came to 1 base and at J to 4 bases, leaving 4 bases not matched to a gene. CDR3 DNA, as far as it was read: TGTGCCAGCAGTGAAGTCGGACAGGGGAGCTATGGC. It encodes CASSEVGQGSYG. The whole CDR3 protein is CASSEVGQGSYGYTF.

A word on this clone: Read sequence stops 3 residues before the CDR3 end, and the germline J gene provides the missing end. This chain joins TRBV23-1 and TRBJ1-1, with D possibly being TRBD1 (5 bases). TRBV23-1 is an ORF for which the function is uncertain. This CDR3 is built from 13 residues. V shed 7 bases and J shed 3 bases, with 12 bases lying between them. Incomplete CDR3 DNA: TGCGCCAGCACCCGACAGTTCTACACTGAA. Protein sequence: CASTRQFYTE. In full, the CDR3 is CASTRQFYTEAFF.

Incomplete CDR3 DNA: TGTGCCGCTCGCGCAGAGACTACGGGGGAGACC. Translation gives CAARAETTGET. The whole CDR3 protein is CAARAETTGETQYF. V and J are TRBV10-3 and TRBJ2-5, with a weak D call TRBD2 (5 bases). Sequencing ends 3 residues short of the CDR3 end; the germline J gene provides the rest. V lost 11 bases and J lost 5, with 21 bases in between. This CDR3 has 14 residues. The germline gives CDR1 ENHRY, CDR2 SYGVKD.

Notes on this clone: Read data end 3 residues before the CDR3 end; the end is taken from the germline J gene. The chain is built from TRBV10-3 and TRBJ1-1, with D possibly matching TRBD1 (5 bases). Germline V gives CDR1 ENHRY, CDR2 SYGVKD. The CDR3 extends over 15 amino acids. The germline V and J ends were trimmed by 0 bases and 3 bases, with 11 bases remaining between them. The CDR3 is CAISESSGEDTEAFF. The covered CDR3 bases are TGTGCCATCAGTGAGTCGTCGGGGGAGGACACTGAA.

The CDR3 here is CASSPGGGVHEQYF. The sequenced CDR3 bases are TGTGCCAGCTCACCGGGAGGGGGGGTCCACGAG. The rearrangement joins TRBV18 to TRBJ2-7, with a tentative D call TRBD2 (7 bases). The DNA ends 3 residues before the CDR3 does, and the rest of the CDR3 is filled in from the germline J gene. The V and J ends lost 3 bases and 5 bases respectively, with 14 bases between them. CDR3 size: 14 residues. The germline V gene has CDR1 KGHSH and CDR2 LQKENI.

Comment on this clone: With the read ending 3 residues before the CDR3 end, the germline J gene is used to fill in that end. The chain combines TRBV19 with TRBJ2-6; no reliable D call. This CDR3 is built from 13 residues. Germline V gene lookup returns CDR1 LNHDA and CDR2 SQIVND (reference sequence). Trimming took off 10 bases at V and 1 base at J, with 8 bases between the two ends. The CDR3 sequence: CATRASGANVLTF. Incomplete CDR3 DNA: TGTGCCACTAGAGCTTCTGGGGCCAACGTC.

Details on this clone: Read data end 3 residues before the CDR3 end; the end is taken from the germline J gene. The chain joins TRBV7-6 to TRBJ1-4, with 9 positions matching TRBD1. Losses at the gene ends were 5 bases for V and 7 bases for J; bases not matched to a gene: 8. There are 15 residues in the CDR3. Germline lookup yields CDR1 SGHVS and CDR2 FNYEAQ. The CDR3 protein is CASSPRDRAGEKLFF. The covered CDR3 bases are TGTGCCAGCAGCCCCAGGGACAGGGCGGGTGAAAAA.

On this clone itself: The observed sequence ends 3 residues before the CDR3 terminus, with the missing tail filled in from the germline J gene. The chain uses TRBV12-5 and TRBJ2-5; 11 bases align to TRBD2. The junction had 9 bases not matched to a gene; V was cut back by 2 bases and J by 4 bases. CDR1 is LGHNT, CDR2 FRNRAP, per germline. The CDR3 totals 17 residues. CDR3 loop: CASGLTTSGRSPETQYF. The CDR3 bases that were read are TGTGCTAGTGGTTTGACCACTAGCGGGAGATCTCCAGAGACC.

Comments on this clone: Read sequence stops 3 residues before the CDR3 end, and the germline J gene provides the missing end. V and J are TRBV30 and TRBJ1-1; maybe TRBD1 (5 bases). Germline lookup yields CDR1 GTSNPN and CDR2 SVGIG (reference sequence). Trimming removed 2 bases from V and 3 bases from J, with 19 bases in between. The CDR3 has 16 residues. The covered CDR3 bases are TGTGCCTGGAGTAAGGGGTCAGCGGGAAGGGACACTGAA. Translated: CAWSKGSAGRDTE. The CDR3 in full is CAWSKGSAGRDTEAFF.

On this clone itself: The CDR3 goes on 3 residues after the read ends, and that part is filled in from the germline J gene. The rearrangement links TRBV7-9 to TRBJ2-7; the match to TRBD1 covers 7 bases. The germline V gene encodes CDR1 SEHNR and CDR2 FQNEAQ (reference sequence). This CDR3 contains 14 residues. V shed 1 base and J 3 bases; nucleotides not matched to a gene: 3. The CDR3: CASSLGDSIYEQYF. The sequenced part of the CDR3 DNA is TGTGCCAGCAGCTTAGGGGACAGCATCTACGAG.

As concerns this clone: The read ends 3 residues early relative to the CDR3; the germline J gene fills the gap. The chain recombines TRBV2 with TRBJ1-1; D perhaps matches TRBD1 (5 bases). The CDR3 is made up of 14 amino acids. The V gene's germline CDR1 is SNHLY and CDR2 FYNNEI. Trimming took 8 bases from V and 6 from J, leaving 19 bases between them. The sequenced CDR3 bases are TGTGCCAGCTCCGGAGGGGCCCATAACGCTGAA. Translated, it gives CASSGGAHNAE. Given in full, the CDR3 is CASSGGAHNAEAFF.

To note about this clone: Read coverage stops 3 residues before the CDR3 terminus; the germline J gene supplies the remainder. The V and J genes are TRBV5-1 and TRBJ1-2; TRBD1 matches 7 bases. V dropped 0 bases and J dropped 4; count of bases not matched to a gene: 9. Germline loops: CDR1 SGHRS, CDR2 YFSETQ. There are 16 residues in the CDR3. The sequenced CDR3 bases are TGCGCCAGCAGCTTGGCGGAGACGGGGGACAGCTATGGC. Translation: CASSLAETGDSYG. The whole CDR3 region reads CASSLAETGDSYGYTF.

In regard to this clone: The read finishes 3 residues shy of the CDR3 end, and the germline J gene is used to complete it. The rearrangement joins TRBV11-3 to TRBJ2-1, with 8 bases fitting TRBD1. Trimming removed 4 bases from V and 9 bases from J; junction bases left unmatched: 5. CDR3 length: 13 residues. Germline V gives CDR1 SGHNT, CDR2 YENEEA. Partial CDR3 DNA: TGTGCCAGCAGCTCGCAGGGGGCGGCTGAG. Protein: CASSSQGAAE. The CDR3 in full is CASSSQGAAEQFF.

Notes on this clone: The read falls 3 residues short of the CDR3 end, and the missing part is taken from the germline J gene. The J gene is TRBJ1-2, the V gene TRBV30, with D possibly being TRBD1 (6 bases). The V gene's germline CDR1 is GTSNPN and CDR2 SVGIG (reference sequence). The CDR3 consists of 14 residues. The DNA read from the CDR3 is TGTGCCTGGAGTAATGCGGCAAGGGGGGGCGGC. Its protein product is CAWSNAARGGG. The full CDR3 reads CAWSNAARGGGYTF.

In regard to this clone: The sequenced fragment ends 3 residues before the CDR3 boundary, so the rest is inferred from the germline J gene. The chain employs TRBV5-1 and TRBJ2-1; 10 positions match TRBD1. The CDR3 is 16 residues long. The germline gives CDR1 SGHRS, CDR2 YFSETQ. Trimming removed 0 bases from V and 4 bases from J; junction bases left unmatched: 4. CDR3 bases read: TGCGCCAGCAGCTTGGGGACAGGGGGGGGATACAATGAG. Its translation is CASSLGTGGGYNE. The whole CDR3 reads CASSLGTGGGYNEQFF.

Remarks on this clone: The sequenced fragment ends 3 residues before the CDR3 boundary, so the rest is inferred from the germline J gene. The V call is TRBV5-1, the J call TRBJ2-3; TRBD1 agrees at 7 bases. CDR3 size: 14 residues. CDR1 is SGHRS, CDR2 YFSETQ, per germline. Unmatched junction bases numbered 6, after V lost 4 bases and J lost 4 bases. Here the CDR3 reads CASSPTGTADTQYF. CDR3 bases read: TGCGCCAGCAGCCCGACAGGGACCGCAGATACG.

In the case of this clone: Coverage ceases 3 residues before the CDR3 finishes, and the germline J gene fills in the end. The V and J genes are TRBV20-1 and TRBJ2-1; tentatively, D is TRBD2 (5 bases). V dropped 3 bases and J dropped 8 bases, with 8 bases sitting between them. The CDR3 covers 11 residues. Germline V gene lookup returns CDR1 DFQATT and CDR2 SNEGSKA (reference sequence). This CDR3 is CSASRTHEQFF. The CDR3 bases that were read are TGCAGTGCTAGCCGGACTCATGAG.

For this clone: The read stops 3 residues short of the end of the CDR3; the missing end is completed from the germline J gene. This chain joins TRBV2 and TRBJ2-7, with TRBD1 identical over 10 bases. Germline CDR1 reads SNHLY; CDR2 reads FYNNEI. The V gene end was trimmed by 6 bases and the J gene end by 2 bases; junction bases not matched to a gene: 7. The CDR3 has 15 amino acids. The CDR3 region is CASRRGTGEAYEQYF. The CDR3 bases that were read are TGTGCCAGCAGGAGGGGGACAGGGGAGGCCTACGAG.

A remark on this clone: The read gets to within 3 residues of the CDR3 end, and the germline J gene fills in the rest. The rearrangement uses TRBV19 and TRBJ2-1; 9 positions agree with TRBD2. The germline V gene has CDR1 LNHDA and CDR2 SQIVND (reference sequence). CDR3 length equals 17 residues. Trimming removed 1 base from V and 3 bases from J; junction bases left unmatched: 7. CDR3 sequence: CASSIVLGTSSYNEQFF. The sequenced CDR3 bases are TGTGCCAGTAGTATAGTTCTAGGGACTAGCAGCTACAATGAG.

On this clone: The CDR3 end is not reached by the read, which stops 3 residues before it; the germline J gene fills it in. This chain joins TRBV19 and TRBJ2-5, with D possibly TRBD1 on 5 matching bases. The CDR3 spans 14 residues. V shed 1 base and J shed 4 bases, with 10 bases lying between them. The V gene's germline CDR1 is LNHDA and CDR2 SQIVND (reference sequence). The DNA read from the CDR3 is TGTGCCAGTAGTATAGGCCCTGACAGAGAGACC. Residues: CASSIGPDRET. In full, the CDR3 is CASSIGPDRETQYF.

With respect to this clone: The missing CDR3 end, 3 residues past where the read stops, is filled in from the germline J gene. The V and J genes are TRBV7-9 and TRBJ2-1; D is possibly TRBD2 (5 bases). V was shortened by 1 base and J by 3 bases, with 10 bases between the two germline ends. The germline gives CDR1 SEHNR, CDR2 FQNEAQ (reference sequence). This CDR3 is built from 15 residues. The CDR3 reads CASSLGGLLYNEQFF. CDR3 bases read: TGTGCCAGCAGCTTAGGAGGGTTACTCTACAATGAG.

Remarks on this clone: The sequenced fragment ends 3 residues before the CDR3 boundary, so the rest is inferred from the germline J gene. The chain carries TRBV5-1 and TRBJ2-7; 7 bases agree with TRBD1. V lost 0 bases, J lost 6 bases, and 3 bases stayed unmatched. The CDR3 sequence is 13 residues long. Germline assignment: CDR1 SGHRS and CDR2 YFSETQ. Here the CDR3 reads CASSLGQGSEQYF. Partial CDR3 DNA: TGCGCCAGCAGCTTGGGACAGGGATCCGAG. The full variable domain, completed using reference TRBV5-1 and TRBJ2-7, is KAGVTQTPRYLIKTRGQQVTLSCSPISGHRSVSWYQQTPGQGLQFLFEYFSETQRNKGNFPGRFSGRQFSNSRSEMNVSTLELGDSALYLCASSLGQGSEQYFGPGTRLTVT.

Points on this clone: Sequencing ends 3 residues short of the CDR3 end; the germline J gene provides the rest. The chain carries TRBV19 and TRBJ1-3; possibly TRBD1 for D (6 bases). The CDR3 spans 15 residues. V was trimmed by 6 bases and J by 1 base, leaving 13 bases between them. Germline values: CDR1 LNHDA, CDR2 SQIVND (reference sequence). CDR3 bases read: TGTGCCAGTAGCCCCGACAGGATTTCTGGAAACACC. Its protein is CASSPDRISGNT. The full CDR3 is CASSPDRISGNTIYF.

The CDR3 region is CASSHPMGTSGRRLYNEQFF. The covered CDR3 bases are TGTGCCAGCAGCCACCCCATGGGGACTAGCGGGAGAAGACTCTACAATGAG. V and J are TRBV13 and TRBJ2-1; 14 bases agree with TRBD2. The read ends 3 residues shy of where the CDR3 ends; the end is completed using the germline J gene. There are 20 residues in the CDR3. Germline lookup yields CDR1 PRHDT and CDR2 FYEKMQ (reference sequence). Trimming removed 5 bases from V and 3 bases from J; junction bases left unmatched: 15.

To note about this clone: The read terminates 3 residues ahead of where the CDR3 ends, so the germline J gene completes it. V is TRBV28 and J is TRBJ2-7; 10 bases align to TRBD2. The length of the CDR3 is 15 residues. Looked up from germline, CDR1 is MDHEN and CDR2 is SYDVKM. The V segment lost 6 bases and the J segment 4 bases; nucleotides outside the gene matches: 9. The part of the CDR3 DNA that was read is TGTGCCAGCAGGGACCCTAGCGGGAGTAGGTACGAG. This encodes CASRDPSGSRYE. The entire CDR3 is CASRDPSGSRYEQYF.

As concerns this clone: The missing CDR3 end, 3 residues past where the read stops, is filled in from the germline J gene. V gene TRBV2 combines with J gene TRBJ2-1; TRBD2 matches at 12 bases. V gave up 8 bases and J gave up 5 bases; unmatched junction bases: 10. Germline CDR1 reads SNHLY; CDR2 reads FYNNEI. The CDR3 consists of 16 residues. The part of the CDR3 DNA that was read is TGTGCCAGCCTAGGAACCCGACTAGCGGGAGACAATGAG. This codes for CASLGTRLAGDNE. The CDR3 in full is CASLGTRLAGDNEQFF. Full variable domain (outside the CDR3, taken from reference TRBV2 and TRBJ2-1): EPEVTQTPSHQVTQMGQEVILRCVPISNHLYFYWYRQILGQKVEFLVSFYNNEISEKSEIFDDQFSVERPDGSNFTLKIRSTKLEDSAMYFCASLGTRLAGDNEQFFGPGTRLTVL.

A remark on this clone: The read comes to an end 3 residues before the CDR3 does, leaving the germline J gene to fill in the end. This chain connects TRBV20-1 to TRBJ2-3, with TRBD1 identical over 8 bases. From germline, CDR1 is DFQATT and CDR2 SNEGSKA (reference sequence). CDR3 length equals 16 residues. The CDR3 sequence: CSARDGALGQDSPQYF. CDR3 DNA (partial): TGCAGTGCTAGAGATGGGGCATTGGGACAGGATAGCCCG.

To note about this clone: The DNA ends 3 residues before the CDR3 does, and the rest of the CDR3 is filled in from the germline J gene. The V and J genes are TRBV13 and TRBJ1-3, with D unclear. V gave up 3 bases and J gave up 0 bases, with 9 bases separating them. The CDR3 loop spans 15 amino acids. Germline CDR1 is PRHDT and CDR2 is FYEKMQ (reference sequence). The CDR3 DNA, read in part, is TGTGCCAGCAGCTTTGAACACCCCTCTGGAAACACC. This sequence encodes CASSFEHPSGNT. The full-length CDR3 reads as CASSFEHPSGNTIYF.

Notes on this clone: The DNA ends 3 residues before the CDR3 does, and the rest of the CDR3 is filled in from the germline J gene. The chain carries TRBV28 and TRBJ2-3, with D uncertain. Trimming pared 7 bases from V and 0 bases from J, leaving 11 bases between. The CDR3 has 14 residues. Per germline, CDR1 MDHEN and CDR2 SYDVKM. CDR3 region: CASKVAVSTDTQYF. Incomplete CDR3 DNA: TGTGCCAGCAAGGTAGCCGTCAGCACAGATACG.

CDR3 bases read: TGTGCCAGCAGGCCTTTAGCGGGAGGGCCGGGGGAGACC. This encodes CASRPLAGGPGET. The whole CDR3 is CASRPLAGGPGETQYF. V usage is TRBV6-2 or TRBV6-3 and J usage is TRBJ2-5; TRBD2 matches at 11 bases. The read ends 3 residues before the CDR3 terminus; that terminus is restored from the germline J gene. This CDR3 has 16 amino acids. The V segment lost 6 bases and the J segment 5 bases; nucleotides outside the gene matches: 11. Germline V gene lookup returns CDR1 MNHEY and CDR2 SVGEGT.